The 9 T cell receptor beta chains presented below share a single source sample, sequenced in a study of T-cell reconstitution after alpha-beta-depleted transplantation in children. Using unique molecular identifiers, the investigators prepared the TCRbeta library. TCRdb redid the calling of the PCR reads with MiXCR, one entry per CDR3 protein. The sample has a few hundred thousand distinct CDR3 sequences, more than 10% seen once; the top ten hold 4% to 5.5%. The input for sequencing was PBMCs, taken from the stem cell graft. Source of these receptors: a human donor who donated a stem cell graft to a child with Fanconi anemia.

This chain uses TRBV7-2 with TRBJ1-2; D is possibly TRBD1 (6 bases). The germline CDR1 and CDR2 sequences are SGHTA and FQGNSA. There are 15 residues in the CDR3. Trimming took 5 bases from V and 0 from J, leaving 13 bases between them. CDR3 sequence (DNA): TGTGCCAGCAGCCCTACGGACAGTCCTAACTATGGCTACACCTTC. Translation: CASSPTDSPNYGYTF. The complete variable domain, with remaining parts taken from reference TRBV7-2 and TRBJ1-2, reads GAGVSQSPSNKVTEKGKDVELRCDPISGHTALYWYRQSLGQGLEFLIYFQGNSAPDKSGLPSDRFSAERTGGSVSTLTIQRTQQEDSAVYLCASSPTDSPNYGYTFGSGTRLTVV.

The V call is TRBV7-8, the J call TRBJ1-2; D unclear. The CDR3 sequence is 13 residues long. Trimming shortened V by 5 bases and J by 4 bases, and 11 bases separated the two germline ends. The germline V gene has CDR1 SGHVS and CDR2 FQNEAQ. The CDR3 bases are TGTGCCAGCAGCATGGACCACCGCTATGGCTACACCTTC. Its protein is CASSMDHRYGYTF.

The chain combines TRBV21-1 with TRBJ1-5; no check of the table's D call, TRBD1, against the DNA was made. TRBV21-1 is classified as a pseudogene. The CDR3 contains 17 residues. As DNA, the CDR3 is TGTGCCAGCACCAAAGTGAGGGGGCGGGGGAGCAATCAGCCCCAGCATTTT. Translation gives CASTKVRGRGSNQPQHF.

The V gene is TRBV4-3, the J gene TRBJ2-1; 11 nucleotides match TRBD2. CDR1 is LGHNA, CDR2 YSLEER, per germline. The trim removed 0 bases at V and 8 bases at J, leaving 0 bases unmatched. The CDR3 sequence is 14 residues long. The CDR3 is CASSQELAGDEQFF. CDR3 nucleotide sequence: TGCGCCAGCAGCCAAGAACTAGCGGGGGATGAGCAGTTCTTC.

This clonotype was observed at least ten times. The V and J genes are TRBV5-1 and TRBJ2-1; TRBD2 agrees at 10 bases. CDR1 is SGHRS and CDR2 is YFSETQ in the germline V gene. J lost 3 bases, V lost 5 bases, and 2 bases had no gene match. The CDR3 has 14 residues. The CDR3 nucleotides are TGCGCCAGCAGGACTAGCGGGTTCTACAATGAGCAGTTCTTC. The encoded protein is CASRTSGFYNEQFF.

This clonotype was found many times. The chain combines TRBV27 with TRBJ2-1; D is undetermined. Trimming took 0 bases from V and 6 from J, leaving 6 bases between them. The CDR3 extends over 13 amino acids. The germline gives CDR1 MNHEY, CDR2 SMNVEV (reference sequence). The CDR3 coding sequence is TGTGCCAGCAGTTTATCGATAGGCAATGAGCAGTTCTTC. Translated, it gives CASSLSIGNEQFF.

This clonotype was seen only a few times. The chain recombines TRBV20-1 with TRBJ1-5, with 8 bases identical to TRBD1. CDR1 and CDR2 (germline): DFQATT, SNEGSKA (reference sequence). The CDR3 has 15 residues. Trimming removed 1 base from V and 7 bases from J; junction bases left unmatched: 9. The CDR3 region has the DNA TGCAGTGCTAGAGGCGGACAGGGATGGGAACAGCCCCAGCATTTT. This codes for CSARGGQGWEQPQHF.

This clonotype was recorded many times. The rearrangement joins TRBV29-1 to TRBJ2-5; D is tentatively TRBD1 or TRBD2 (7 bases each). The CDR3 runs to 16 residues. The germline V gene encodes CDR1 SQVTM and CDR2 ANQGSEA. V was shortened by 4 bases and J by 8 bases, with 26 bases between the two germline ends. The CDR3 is CSVASVTGTSGGTQYF. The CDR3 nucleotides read TGCAGCGTTGCGTCTGTGACAGGGACCTCGGGAGGAACCCAGTACTTC.

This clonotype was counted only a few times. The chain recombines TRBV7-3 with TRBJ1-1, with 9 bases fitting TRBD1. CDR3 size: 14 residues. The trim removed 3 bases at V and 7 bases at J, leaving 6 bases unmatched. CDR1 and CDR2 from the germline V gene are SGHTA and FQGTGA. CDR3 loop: CASSFRDRAGEAFF. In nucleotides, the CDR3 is TGTGCCAGCAGCTTCCGGGACAGGGCAGGTGAAGCTTTCTTT.